Presented here are 16 T cell receptor beta chains from one specimen sequenced in a study of cytomegalovirus exposure and HLA in healthy donors. Sequencing was performed with immunoSEQ multiplex PCR; in TCRdb, only in-frame clones are kept and a portion is missing. This table holds about 200,000 clones, roughly 81% found once. Sequencing was performed on PBMCs. These receptors were obtained from a woman aged 25 to 45 in good health and CMV-seronegative.

This chain uses TRBV7-2 with TRBJ2-1, with D tentatively TRBD2 (5 bases). Trimming shortened V by 1 base and J by 2 bases, and 9 bases separated the two germline ends. The CDR3 loop spans 15 amino acids. Germline CDR1 reads SGHTA; CDR2 reads FQGNSA. The CDR3 loop reads CASSLGGSTYNEQFF. The CDR3 region has the DNA TGTGCCAGCAGCTTAGGTGGGAGCACCTACAATGAGCAGTTCTTC.

CDR3 in amino acids: CARDLDDGSTDTQYF. For the CDR3, the DNA is TGTGCCAGGGATCTTGATGACGGGTCCACAGATACGCAGTATTTT. The V call is TRBV5-4, the J call TRBJ2-3, with unresolved D. CDR3 length equals 15 residues. CDR1 and CDR2 (germline): SGHNT, YYREEE (reference sequence). V dropped 8 bases and J dropped 2 bases, with 18 bases sitting between them.

This chain links TRBV30 with TRBJ2-7, with TRBD2 identical over 10 bases. Losses at the gene ends were 5 bases for V and 1 base for J; bases not matched to a gene: 2. The CDR3 spans 13 residues. CDR1 is GTSNPN and CDR2 is SVGIG in the germline V gene (reference sequence). CDR3 protein: CAWGLAASYEQYF. The CDR3 bases are TGTGCCTGGGGACTAGCGGCATCCTACGAGCAGTACTTC.

V and J are TRBV9 and TRBJ2-7; tentative D call: TRBD2 (6 bases). The CDR3 is 16 amino acids. Germline V gene data show CDR1 as SGDLS and CDR2 as YYNGEE. V dropped 0 bases and J dropped 0 bases, with 13 bases sitting between them. The chain's CDR3 is CASSVGGGKSSYEQYF. The DNA for the CDR3 is TGTGCCAGCAGCGTAGGAGGCGGGAAGTCCTCCTACGAGCAGTACTTC.

V is TRBV5-1 and J is TRBJ1-1, with TRBD1 matching over 8 bases. Germline CDR1 SGHRS, CDR2 YFSETQ. J lost 1 base, V lost 4 bases, and 9 bases had no gene match. The CDR3 has 16 residues. The CDR3 sequence: CASSLRTGLRNTEAFF. CDR3 DNA: TGCGCCAGCAGCCTTCGGACAGGGCTGAGGAACACTGAAGCTTTCTTT.

In this sample, this clone turned up once. The J gene is TRBJ1-1, the V gene TRBV5-1; TRBD1 matches 12 bases. The CDR3 totals 15 residues. Germline V CDR1 and CDR2: SGHRS, YFSETQ. Trimming took 4 bases from V and 5 from J; bases not matched to a gene: 6. The chain's CDR3 is CASSEGTGGWTEAFF. In nucleotides, the CDR3 is TGCGCCAGCAGCGAAGGGACAGGGGGCTGGACTGAAGCTTTCTTT. Full variable domain (outside the CDR3, taken from reference TRBV5-1 and TRBJ1-1): KAGVTQTPRYLIKTRGQQVTLSCSPISGHRSVSWYQQTPGQGLQFLFEYFSETQRNKGNFPGRFSGRQFSNSRSEMNVSTLELGDSALYLCASSEGTGGWTEAFFGQGTRLTVV.

In nucleotides, the CDR3 is TGTGCCAGCAGTTCGGGACTAGCGGGGATCTACAATGAGCAGTTCTTC. Residues: CASSSGLAGIYNEQFF. The chain employs TRBV27 and TRBJ2-1, with 13 bases lining up with TRBD2. The CDR3 sequence is 16 residues long. V trimming: 4 bases; J trimming: 3 bases; junction bases outside the gene matches: 3. CDR1 is MNHEY, CDR2 SMNVEV, per germline (reference sequence).

The chain combines TRBV5-1 with TRBJ1-3; D call uncertain. The CDR3 runs 12 residues. Trimming left V 0 bases short and J 11 bases short, with 9 bases between. Germline CDR1 is SGHRS and CDR2 is YFSETQ. DNA for the CDR3: TGCGCCAGCAGCTTGGGGGCGCCCCCCATATATTTT. Its protein product is CASSLGAPPIYF.

J is TRBJ1-6 and V is TRBV6-8; D is unresolved. CDR3 size: 13 residues. Germline CDR1 reads MNHGY; CDR2 reads SAAAGT. V gave up 6 bases and J gave up 7 bases, with 10 bases separating them. CDR3 sequence reads: CASRTGSNSPLHF. Here the CDR3 DNA reads TGTGCCAGCAGGACGGGGTCGAATTCACCCCTCCACTTT.

The chain joins TRBV5-1 to TRBJ2-6, with TRBD1 matching 10 bases. The CDR3 is made up of 19 amino acids. The germline CDR1 and CDR2 sequences are SGHRS and YFSETQ. Trimming at V came to 2 bases and at J to 1 base, leaving 9 bases not matched to a gene. CDR3 sequence: CASSFSGTGVLSGANVLTF. The CDR3 DNA reads as TGCGCCAGCAGCTTCTCCGGGACAGGGGTCCTATCTGGGGCCAACGTCCTGACTTTC.

This clone has ten or more counts. The V call is TRBV7-7, the J call TRBJ1-2; the D is unclear. Trimming took off 7 bases at V and 4 bases at J, with 4 bases between the two ends. The germline gives CDR1 SSHAT, CDR2 FNYEAQ (reference sequence). The CDR3 covers 10 residues. For the CDR3, the DNA is TGTGCCAGCACCAGCTATGGCTACACCTTC. Protein sequence: CASTSYGYTF.

This rearrangement joins TRBV19 to TRBJ2-1, with TRBD1 identical over 10 bases. After removal of 6 bases from V and 6 bases from J, the junction contained 8 bases not matched to a gene. CDR1 is LNHDA, CDR2 SQIVND, per germline (reference sequence). This CDR3 spans 15 amino acids. In DNA, the CDR3 is TGTGCCAGTAGCTTCGACAGGGGGCCCTTCAATGAGCAGTTCTTC. Its protein product is CASSFDRGPFNEQFF.

V usage is TRBV10-3 and J usage is TRBJ1-4; TRBD1 matches at 9 bases. The CDR3 loop spans 13 amino acids. Germline V gene sequence: CDR1 ENHRY, CDR2 SYGVKD. V gave up 10 bases and J gave up 7 bases; unmatched junction bases: 7. The CDR3 sequence: CATTGGAGEKLFF. CDR3 sequence (DNA): TGTGCCACCACAGGGGGCGCGGGTGAAAAACTGTTTTTT.

This clone has a handful of counts. The chain has TRBV18 and TRBJ2-5, with D unresolved. There are 12 residues in the CDR3. The germline V gene encodes CDR1 KGHSH and CDR2 LQKENI. The germline V and J ends were trimmed by 5 bases and 2 bases, with 6 bases remaining between them. The CDR3 bases are TGTGCCAGCTCAGAACAGCAAGAGACCCAGTACTTC. It codes for CASSEQQETQYF.

This chain connects TRBV19 to TRBJ2-7; D gene uncertain. The CDR3 spans 16 residues. The V and J ends lost 3 bases and 5 bases respectively, with 20 bases between them. Germline CDR1 reads LNHDA; CDR2 reads SQIVND (reference sequence). The CDR3 region has the DNA TGTGCCAGTAGTATTATGGGTGGAGCCCTATCCCACGAGCAGTACTTC. Amino acids: CASSIMGGALSHEQYF.

As to this clone: The junction shows a germline mismatch at one end, possibly a read error. The chain carries TRBV6-1 and TRBJ1-1, with 9 bases lining up with TRBD1. The V gene's germline CDR1 is MNHNS and CDR2 SASEGT. This CDR3 has 14 amino acids. The CDR3 here is CASIETGGWTEAFF. In nucleotides, the CDR3 is TGTGCCAGCATTGAAACAGGGGGCTGGACTGAAGCTTTCTTT.